The rows below give T cell receptor beta chains drawn from one sample of a study of early stage breast cancer tumors. Sequencing was performed with immunoSEQ multiplex PCR; in TCRdb, only in-frame clones are kept and a portion is missing. The top ten hold about 4.5% of the sample, which has 69,000 or so clones, more than 70% seen once. The sample was blood. The receptors originated from a person aged 35-49 years with breast cancer. Each CDR3 is given with its conserved first and last residue. D genes are given only for firm matches. A clone size is listed for some rows: how often the clone was seen (once, few, many), or a class if it is expanded.

v_call: TRBV6-5
j_call: TRBJ2-5
cdr3_length: 14
d_call: -
clone_size: -
cdr3_nt: TGTGCCAGCACCGCCGGGACGACCCAAGAGACCCAGTACTTC
cdr3_aa: CASTAGTTQETQYF

v_call: TRBV28
j_call: TRBJ1-1
cdr3_length: 15
d_call: -
clone_size: once
cdr3_nt: TGTGCCAGCAGTTTGGGAGGGGGGAGAGGGACTGAAGCTTTCTTT
cdr3_aa: CASSLGGGRGTEAFF

v_call: TRBV29-1
j_call: TRBJ2-7
cdr3_length: 14
d_call: -
clone_size: few
cdr3_nt: TGCAGCGTTGAGGAACGGGATCCAACGGGGGAGCAGTACTTC
cdr3_aa: CSVEERDPTGEQYF

v_call: TRBV6-5
j_call: TRBJ1-1
cdr3_length: 15
d_call: -
clone_size: -
cdr3_nt: TGTGCCAGCAGTTACTCGATCGAGGATTTCTCTGAAGCTTTCTTT
cdr3_aa: CASSYSIEDFSEAFF

v_call: TRBV9
j_call: TRBJ2-3
cdr3_length: 14
d_call: -
clone_size: -
cdr3_nt: TGTGCCAGCAGCGTCGGCTACCACACAGATACGCAGTATTTT
cdr3_aa: CASSVGYHTDTQYF

v_call: TRBV9
j_call: TRBJ2-1
cdr3_length: 17
d_call: -
clone_size: -
cdr3_nt: TGTGCCAGCAGCGTTGGCCTCGGGACAAAGAAGGCCAATGAGCAGTTCTTC
cdr3_aa: CASSVGLGTKKANEQFF

v_call: TRBV10-2
j_call: TRBJ2-1
cdr3_length: 13
d_call: TRBD2
clone_size: -
cdr3_nt: TGCGCCATCGGGACTAGCAGCTACAATGAGCAGTTCTTC
cdr3_aa: CAIGTSSYNEQFF

v_call: TRBV29-1
j_call: TRBJ1-1
cdr3_length: 13
d_call: -
clone_size: -
cdr3_nt: TGCAGCGTTGAATCGGGGTTAAACACTGAAGCTTTCTTT
cdr3_aa: CSVESGLNTEAFF

v_call: TRBV19
j_call: TRBJ2-7
cdr3_length: 16
d_call: -
clone_size: -
cdr3_nt: TGTGCCAGTAGTATTAGGTTTTCTAGCGTCTCCTACGAGCAGTACTTC
cdr3_aa: CASSIRFSSVSYEQYF

v_call: TRBV5-4
j_call: TRBJ2-2
cdr3_length: 16
d_call: TRBD1
clone_size: -
cdr3_nt: TGTGCCAGCAGCTCCTCCGGACAGGGGAACACCGGGGAGCTGTTTTTT
cdr3_aa: CASSSSGQGNTGELFF

v_call: TRBV19
j_call: TRBJ2-3
cdr3_length: 15
d_call: TRBD2
clone_size: -
cdr3_nt: TGTGCCAGTAGTCCCCTAGCGGGAGTAGGAGATACGCAGTATTTT
cdr3_aa: CASSPLAGVGDTQYF

v_call: TRBV5-1
j_call: TRBJ2-1
cdr3_length: 16
d_call: TRBD1
clone_size: -
cdr3_nt: TGCGCCAGCAGCTTGGAGGTGACAGGGGTCGGGTATGAGCAGTTCTTC
cdr3_aa: CASSLEVTGVGYEQFF

v_call: TRBV6-1
j_call: TRBJ1-1
cdr3_length: 15
d_call: -
clone_size: -
cdr3_nt: TGTGCCAGCATGACGGCGGGCAGGGAGGGGACTGAAGCTTTCTTT
cdr3_aa: CASMTAGREGTEAFF

v_call: TRBV5-6
j_call: TRBJ1-2
cdr3_length: 14
d_call: -
clone_size: -
cdr3_nt: TGTGCCAGCAGCTTCCGGGGGCTTTCATATGGCTACACCTTC
cdr3_aa: CASSFRGLSYGYTF

v_call: TRBV5-6
j_call: TRBJ2-7
cdr3_length: 11
d_call: -
clone_size: -
cdr3_nt: TGTGCCAGCAGCCGGTGGACCGAGCAGTACTTC
cdr3_aa: CASSRWTEQYF

v_call: TRBV18
j_call: TRBJ2-7
cdr3_length: 16
d_call: TRBD1
clone_size: -
cdr3_nt: TGTGCCAGCTCAAAGACAGGGGGCGGGACCTCCTACGAGCAGTACTTC
cdr3_aa: CASSKTGGGTSYEQYF

v_call: TRBV7-9
j_call: TRBJ2-3
cdr3_length: 14
d_call: -
clone_size: few
cdr3_nt: TGTGCCAGCAGCTTAGCGGGGAGCACAGATACGCAGTATTTT
cdr3_aa: CASSLAGSTDTQYF

v_call: TRBV18
j_call: TRBJ1-1
cdr3_length: 15
d_call: TRBD1
clone_size: once
cdr3_nt: TGTGCCAGCTCACCACCGAGCCAGGGGGGGTCTGAAGCTTTCTTT
cdr3_aa: CASSPPSQGGSEAFF

v_call: TRBV5-4
j_call: TRBJ1-4
cdr3_length: 16
d_call: -
clone_size: once
cdr3_nt: TGTGCCAGCAGCAGCGAGGGAGTCCGTACTAATGAAAAACTGTTTTTT
cdr3_aa: CASSSEGVRTNEKLFF

v_call: TRBV4-2
j_call: TRBJ1-5
cdr3_length: 13
d_call: -
clone_size: -
cdr3_nt: TGTGCCAGCAGCCGACAGGACAATCAGCCCCAGCATTTT
cdr3_aa: CASSRQDNQPQHF

v_call: TRBV30
j_call: TRBJ1-1
cdr3_length: 14
d_call: -
clone_size: few
cdr3_nt: TGTGCCTGGAGTAGTCTCAGGTCCAACACTGAAGCTTTCTTT
cdr3_aa: CAWSSLRSNTEAFF

v_call: TRBV7-3
j_call: TRBJ2-7
cdr3_length: 13
d_call: -
clone_size: -
cdr3_nt: TGTGCCAGCAGCTTAAACTCACGGTACGAGCAGTACTTC
cdr3_aa: CASSLNSRYEQYF

v_call: TRBV11-2
j_call: TRBJ1-4
cdr3_length: 16
d_call: TRBD1
clone_size: -
cdr3_nt: TGTGCCAGCAGCCCCAGGGACAGGGTTACTAATGAAAAACTGTTTTTT
cdr3_aa: CASSPRDRVTNEKLFF

v_call: TRBV11-2
j_call: TRBJ1-1
cdr3_length: 12
d_call: -
clone_size: once
cdr3_nt: TGTGCCAGCAGCTTAGGACGCGGAGGAGCTTTCTTT
cdr3_aa: CASSLGRGGAFF

v_call: TRBV30
j_call: TRBJ2-3
cdr3_length: 14
d_call: -
clone_size: once
cdr3_nt: TGTGCCTACTTCCTTCGGGAGCCCCCGGATACGCAGTATTTT
cdr3_aa: CAYFLREPPDTQYF

v_call: TRBV28
j_call: TRBJ2-7
cdr3_length: 16
d_call: -
clone_size: -
cdr3_nt: TGTGCCAGCAGCTCCCGACTACCAATGGCCCCCTACGAGCAGTACTTC
cdr3_aa: CASSSRLPMAPYEQYF

v_call: TRBV2
j_call: TRBJ1-2
cdr3_length: 17
d_call: TRBD1
clone_size: -
cdr3_nt: TGTGCCAGCAGTGTCAGGTTACCACAGGGGGCGGCATATGGCTACACCTTC
cdr3_aa: CASSVRLPQGAAYGYTF

v_call: TRBV5-1
j_call: TRBJ2-1
cdr3_length: 15
d_call: TRBD1
clone_size: -
cdr3_nt: TGCGCCAGCAGCTTACAGGGGAGCTCCTACAATGAGCAGTTCTTC
cdr3_aa: CASSLQGSSYNEQFF

v_call: TRBV18
j_call: TRBJ1-4
cdr3_length: 14
d_call: -
clone_size: once
cdr3_nt: TGTGCCAGCTCACCGTCTGCAACTAATGAAAAACTGTTTTTT
cdr3_aa: CASSPSATNEKLFF

v_call: TRBV7-6
j_call: TRBJ2-1
cdr3_length: 13
d_call: -
clone_size: -
cdr3_nt: TGTGCCAGCAGCTCGGAATCCTACAATGAGCAGTTCTTC
cdr3_aa: CASSSESYNEQFF

v_call: TRBV7-2
j_call: TRBJ1-2
cdr3_length: 17
d_call: -
clone_size: -
cdr3_nt: TGTGCCAGCAGCGTCCTGACCGGGACACTAACTAACTATGGCTACACCTTC
cdr3_aa: CASSVLTGTLTNYGYTF

v_call: TRBV18
j_call: TRBJ1-4
cdr3_length: 14
d_call: -
clone_size: -
cdr3_nt: TGTGCCAGCTCACCACCGCCGGGTCGGGAAAAACTGTTTTTT
cdr3_aa: CASSPPPGREKLFF

v_call: TRBV2
j_call: TRBJ1-5
cdr3_length: 13
d_call: -
clone_size: -
cdr3_nt: TGTGCCAGCAGGATGGACAGCAATCAGCCCCAGCATTTT
cdr3_aa: CASRMDSNQPQHF

v_call: TRBV30
j_call: TRBJ1-1
cdr3_length: 13
d_call: -
clone_size: -
cdr3_nt: TGTGCCTGGAGGGGACGGGTGAACACTGAAGCTTTCTTT
cdr3_aa: CAWRGRVNTEAFF

v_call: TRBV7-6
j_call: TRBJ2-7
cdr3_length: 14
d_call: TRBD2
clone_size: -
cdr3_nt: TGTGCCAGCAGCTTAAGTCTAGCGGCCTCCGAGCAGTACTTC
cdr3_aa: CASSLSLAASEQYF

v_call: TRBV5-1
j_call: TRBJ2-5
cdr3_length: 13
d_call: -
clone_size: -
cdr3_nt: TGCGCCAGCAGCTTCTTCGGTCAAGAGACCCAGTACTTC
cdr3_aa: CASSFFGQETQYF

v_call: TRBV5-1
j_call: TRBJ2-5
cdr3_length: 13
d_call: TRBD1
clone_size: -
cdr3_nt: TGCGCCAGCAAGAGACAGGGCCAAGAGACCCAGTACTTC
cdr3_aa: CASKRQGQETQYF

v_call: TRBV7-8
j_call: TRBJ1-1
cdr3_length: 13
d_call: -
clone_size: -
cdr3_nt: TGTGCCAGCAGCATACAGGTTAACACTGAAGCTTTCTTT
cdr3_aa: CASSIQVNTEAFF

v_call: TRBV29-1
j_call: TRBJ2-2
cdr3_length: 15
d_call: -
clone_size: -
cdr3_nt: TGCAGCGCCCGAGAGAGCGTAGCGAACACCGGGGAGCTGTTTTTT
cdr3_aa: CSARESVANTGELFF

v_call: TRBV5-1
j_call: TRBJ1-3
cdr3_length: 16
d_call: TRBD1
clone_size: -
cdr3_nt: TGCGCCAGCAGCACCTGGCCGGGACAGGGGTCAGACACCATATATTTT
cdr3_aa: CASSTWPGQGSDTIYF

v_call: TRBV6-1
j_call: TRBJ1-2
cdr3_length: 12
d_call: TRBD1
clone_size: -
cdr3_nt: TGTGCCAGCAGTTTATATGACAGGGCAAAAACCTTC
cdr3_aa: CASSLYDRAKTF

v_call: TRBV10-1
j_call: TRBJ2-7
cdr3_length: 13
d_call: -
clone_size: -
cdr3_nt: TGCGCCAGCCACGGCCCTGACGGCTACGAGCAGTACTTC
cdr3_aa: CASHGPDGYEQYF

v_call: TRBV5-1
j_call: TRBJ2-3
cdr3_length: 14
d_call: -
clone_size: once
cdr3_nt: TGCGCCAGCAGCACAGGGGGGGGTCCAGATACGCAGTATTTT
cdr3_aa: CASSTGGGPDTQYF

v_call: TRBV28
j_call: TRBJ1-3
cdr3_length: 15
d_call: -
clone_size: -
cdr3_nt: TGTGCCAGCAGCTCAGAGACGAAGATCGGAAACACCATATATTTT
cdr3_aa: CASSSETKIGNTIYF

v_call: TRBV6-5
j_call: TRBJ2-5
cdr3_length: 13
d_call: -
clone_size: few
cdr3_nt: TGTGCCAGCAGTTACGCCAGGGGAGAGACCCAGTACTTC
cdr3_aa: CASSYARGETQYF

v_call: TRBV5-1
j_call: TRBJ1-1
cdr3_length: 13
d_call: -
clone_size: -
cdr3_nt: TGCGCCAGCAGGACGGCTAGGGGTGTTGAAGCTTTCTTT
cdr3_aa: CASRTARGVEAFF

v_call: TRBV5-6
j_call: TRBJ1-2
cdr3_length: 13
d_call: -
clone_size: -
cdr3_nt: TGTGCCAGCAGCTTGAGGGCTAACTATGGCTACACCTTC
cdr3_aa: CASSLRANYGYTF

v_call: TRBV7-3
j_call: TRBJ2-5
cdr3_length: 17
d_call: TRBD2
clone_size: -
cdr3_nt: TGTGCCAGCAGCTCGCTACTAGCGGGAGGGCCTCAAGAGACCCAGTACTTC
cdr3_aa: CASSSLLAGGPQETQYF

v_call: TRBV28
j_call: TRBJ2-1
cdr3_length: 14
d_call: -
clone_size: -
cdr3_nt: TGTGCCAGCAGGACGATCGGGGGACAAAATGAGCAGTTCTTC
cdr3_aa: CASRTIGGQNEQFF

v_call: TRBV5-1
j_call: TRBJ2-7
cdr3_length: 15
d_call: TRBD1
clone_size: -
cdr3_nt: TGCGCCAGCAAGCTTACAGGGGGCGATTCCTACGAGCAGTACTTC
cdr3_aa: CASKLTGGDSYEQYF

v_call: TRBV27
j_call: TRBJ1-2
cdr3_length: 19
d_call: TRBD1
clone_size: -
cdr3_nt: TGTGCCAGCAGTCCATATGGAGCCGGGACAGGGATATCGAACTATGGCTACACCTTC
cdr3_aa: CASSPYGAGTGISNYGYTF

v_call: TRBV5-8
j_call: TRBJ1-1
cdr3_length: 16
d_call: -
clone_size: -
cdr3_nt: TGTGCCAGCAGCTTGATTGTGGGGCAGGGGAGCACTGAAGCTTTCTTT
cdr3_aa: CASSLIVGQGSTEAFF

v_call: TRBV18
j_call: TRBJ1-4
cdr3_length: 15
d_call: TRBD1
clone_size: -
cdr3_nt: TGTGCCAGCTCACCAGGGACAGCAGCATATGAAAAACTGTTTTTT
cdr3_aa: CASSPGTAAYEKLFF

v_call: TRBV10-2
j_call: TRBJ2-1
cdr3_length: 15
d_call: TRBD2
clone_size: -
cdr3_nt: TGCGCCAGCAGACCTACTAGCGGGAAGACCGCAGGGCAGTTCTTC
cdr3_aa: CASRPTSGKTAGQFF

v_call: TRBV28
j_call: TRBJ2-7
cdr3_length: 14
d_call: -
clone_size: few
cdr3_nt: TGTGCCAGCAGCCCCGGGGCCCTCCCGTCCGAGCAGTACTTC
cdr3_aa: CASSPGALPSEQYF